The present entry profiles one TCR beta chain with its context. Its antigen is not known. These data come from a study of cytomegalovirus exposure and HLA in healthy donors. Researchers ran the PCR with 60 Vbeta and 13 Jbeta primers. Sequenced by immunoSEQ multiplex PCR; TCRdb stores in-frame clones only, minus some. The sample holds 150,000 to 200,000 clones, 70% to 90% seen once. Every donor was a healthy person donating bone marrow. Study-level findings and limits: Equally common other TCR beta chains were less clonally expanded than HLA-associated ones, a later analysis found. The study found most TCR sequences rare, yet found some public TCRs in many donors. Associated with cytomegalovirus, according to the listing, were 150 to 200 TCR beta chains.

This clonotype was sampled from a woman aged 30 to 39 in good health and CMV-seropositive. The sequenced sample consisted of PBMCs.

This CDR3 reads CASSLWSGEDNEQFF. Written as DNA, the CDR3 is TGCGCCAGCAGCTTGTGGAGCGGTGAGGACAATGAGCAGTTCTTC. The chain combines TRBV5-1 with TRBJ2-1, with D possibly matching TRBD2 (5 bases). V was pared by 1 base and J by 5 bases, with 13 bases between. Germline V CDR1 and CDR2: SGHRS, YFSETQ. The CDR3 consists of 15 residues.